This T cell receptor beta chain was retrieved from a study of technical replicates of blood from a handful of donors. Only in-frame clones appear in the TCRdb table, and some are missing; sequencing was by immunoSEQ multiplex PCR. The repertoire includes 65,000 to 95,000 clones, 98% of them detected once, and 0.12% to 0.15% sits in the top ten. The CDR3 has 11 amino acids. With V trimmed by 6 bases and J by 5 bases, 0 bases remained unmatched. The germline gives CDR1 MNHEY, CDR2 SMNVEV (reference sequence). J is TRBJ1-2 and V is TRBV27, with 7 bases identical to TRBD1. Sequenced input: T cells isolated from PBMCs. The TCR was taken from a human donor in good health. The CDR3 spells CASRDRYGYTF. The CDR3 DNA is TGTGCCAGCAGGGACAGGTATGGCTACACCTTC.